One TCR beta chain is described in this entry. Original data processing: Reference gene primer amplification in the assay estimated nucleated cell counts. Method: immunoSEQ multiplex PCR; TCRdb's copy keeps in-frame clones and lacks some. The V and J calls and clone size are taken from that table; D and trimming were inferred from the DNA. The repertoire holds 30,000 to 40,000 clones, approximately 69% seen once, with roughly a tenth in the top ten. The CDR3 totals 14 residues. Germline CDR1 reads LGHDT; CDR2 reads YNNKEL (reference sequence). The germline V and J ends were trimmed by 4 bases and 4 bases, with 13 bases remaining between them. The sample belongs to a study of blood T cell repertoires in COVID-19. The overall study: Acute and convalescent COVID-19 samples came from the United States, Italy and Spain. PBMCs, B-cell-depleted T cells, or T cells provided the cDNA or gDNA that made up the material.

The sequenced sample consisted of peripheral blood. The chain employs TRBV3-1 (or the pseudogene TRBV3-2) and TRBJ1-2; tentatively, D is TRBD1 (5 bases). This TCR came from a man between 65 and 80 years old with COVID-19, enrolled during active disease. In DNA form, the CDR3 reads TGTGCCAGCAGCCCCGGTAGGGGCGGCTATGGCTACACCTTC. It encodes CASSPGRGGYGYTF.